The clone carrying this TCR beta chain was seen a few times. What it recognizes is unknown. This entry is derived from a study of siplizumab effects on memory and regulatory T cells. Study-level findings and limits: Siplizumab significantly lowered the alloreactive sequences that could be traced to unstimulated CD4+ memory cells. The naive T cell population seemed more diverse than memory cells and seemed a major contributor to the alloresponse.

The V end was cut by 4 bases, the J end by 8 bases, with 20 bases between. CDR1 and CDR2 (germline): SGHTA, FQGNSA. There are 15 residues in the CDR3. Sequenced by immunoSEQ multiplex PCR; TCRdb stores in-frame clones only, minus some. The sample contains around 61,000 clones, about 98% of which appear only once. TEMRA, effector memory, memory and naive subsets, all unstimulated, were sequenced in a few donor pairs. The chain is built from TRBV7-2 and TRBJ1-2; a weak D match, TRBD1 (5 bases). Material: naive CD8+ T cells sorted from blood. This clonotype originated in a human donor in good health. The DNA for the CDR3 is TGTGCCAGCAGCTCGACCTCACTAACTCGGGGGGGCTACACCTTC. Encoded protein: CASSSTSLTRGGYTF.